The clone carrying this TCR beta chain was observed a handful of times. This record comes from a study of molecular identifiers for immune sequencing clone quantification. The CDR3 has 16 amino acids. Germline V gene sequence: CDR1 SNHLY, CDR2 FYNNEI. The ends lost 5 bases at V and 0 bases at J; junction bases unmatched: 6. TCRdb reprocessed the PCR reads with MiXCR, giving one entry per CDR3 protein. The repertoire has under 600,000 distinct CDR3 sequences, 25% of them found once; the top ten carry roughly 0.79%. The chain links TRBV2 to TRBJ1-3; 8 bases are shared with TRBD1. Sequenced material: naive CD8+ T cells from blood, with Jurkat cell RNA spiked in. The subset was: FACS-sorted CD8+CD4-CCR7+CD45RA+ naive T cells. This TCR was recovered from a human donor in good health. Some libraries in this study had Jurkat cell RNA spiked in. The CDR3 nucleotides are TGTGCCAGCAGTCCGACAGGGGCAAGCTCTGGAAACACCATATATTTT. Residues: CASSPTGASSGNTIYF.